A single sample gave rise to the 25 T cell receptor beta chains below, sequenced in a study of blood T cell repertoires in COVID-19. Clones were read by immunoSEQ multiplex PCR, and TCRdb kept only the in-frame ones, dropping some. The sample includes under 300,000 clones, about 90% of them seen just once. Sample: peripheral blood. The origin of the receptors is a woman aged 55-70 years with COVID-19, enrolled during active disease.

The chain joins TRBV6-2 or TRBV6-3 to TRBJ1-1; D is perhaps TRBD1 (6 bases). CDR3 size: 15 residues. Trimming shortened V by 6 bases and J by 5 bases, and 19 bases separated the two germline ends. Germline CDR1 is MNHEY and CDR2 is SVGEGT. The CDR3 nucleotides are TGTGCCAGCAGCCCCTGGGCAGGGGCCCGTACTGAAGCTTTCTTT. This encodes CASSPWAGARTEAFF.

V is TRBV5-1 and J is TRBJ2-7, with 12 bases lining up with TRBD2. The CDR3 loop spans 16 amino acids. Germline V gene sequence: CDR1 SGHRS, CDR2 YFSETQ. V shed 0 bases, J shed 3 bases, and the junction held 4 bases outside the gene matches. The CDR3 DNA reads as TGCGCCAGCAGCTTGGGGACTAGCGGGACCCTCTACGAGCAGTACTTC. Encoded protein: CASSLGTSGTLYEQYF.

The CDR3 DNA reads TGTGCCAGCAGCTGGACAGGGGATGGGAGTGAGCAGTTCTTC. It codes for CASSWTGDGSEQFF. The chain couples TRBV11-1 to TRBJ2-1; 9 bases are shared with TRBD1. The CDR3 runs 14 residues. Germline lookup yields CDR1 SGHAT and CDR2 FQDESV (reference sequence). The J segment lost 9 bases and the V segment lost 4 bases, leaving 7 bases of the junction unmatched. Filled out from reference TRBV11-1 and TRBJ2-1, the complete variable domain reads EAEVAQSPRYKITEKSQAVAFWCDPISGHATLYWYRQILGQGPELLVQFQDESVVDDSQLPKDRFSAERLKGVDSTLKIQPAELGDSAMYLCASSWTGDGSEQFFGPGTRLTVL.

J is TRBJ2-1 and V is TRBV7-8, with D hard to call. The germline V and J ends were trimmed by 5 bases and 6 bases, with 14 bases remaining between them. CDR3 length: 14 amino acids. Looked up from germline, CDR1 is SGHVS and CDR2 is FQNEAQ. This CDR3 reads CASSHIQRGNEQFF. The CDR3 bases are TGTGCCAGCAGCCACATCCAAAGAGGCAATGAGCAGTTCTTC.

The chain combines TRBV2 with TRBJ1-4, with 7 bases matching TRBD1. Losses at the gene ends were 8 bases for V and 5 bases for J; bases not matched to a gene: 8. CDR3 length equals 14 residues. Per the germline V gene, CDR1 is SNHLY and CDR2 is FYNNEI. For the CDR3, the DNA is TGTGCCAGCGGGCAACAGGGGTTCAATGAAAAACTGTTTTTT. Encoded protein: CASGQQGFNEKLFF.

The rearrangement links TRBV9 to TRBJ1-5; D unresolved. This CDR3 has 13 amino acids. Trimming shortened V by 0 bases and J by 7 bases, and 8 bases separated the two germline ends. Germline-derived CDR1 and CDR2 are SGDLS and YYNGEE. The CDR3 sequence is CASSVDDNQPQHF. For the CDR3, the DNA is TGTGCCAGCAGCGTAGATGACAACCAGCCCCAGCATTTT.

Here the CDR3 DNA reads TGTGCCAGCAGCTTAGCACCTAGCGGTCAAGAGACCCAGTACTTC. Encoded protein: CASSLAPSGQETQYF. The gene calls are TRBV7-9 and TRBJ2-5; TRBD2 aligns across 7 bases. After removal of 0 bases from V and 2 bases from J, the junction contained 3 bases not matched to a gene. CDR1 is SEHNR, CDR2 FQNEAQ, per germline (reference sequence). The CDR3 extends over 15 amino acids.

The chain joins TRBV6-1 to TRBJ2-7; a possible D gene is TRBD2 (5 bases). Germline values: CDR1 MNHNS, CDR2 SASEGT. The CDR3 extends over 18 amino acids. V lost 0 bases and J 0 bases, leaving 18 bases between the germline ends. CDR3 region: CASSEARALSASSYEQYF. DNA for the CDR3: TGTGCCAGCAGTGAAGCGCGGGCCCTCAGCGCCAGCTCCTACGAGCAGTACTTC.

This chain joins TRBV29-1 and TRBJ2-2; weak D call: TRBD2 (5 bases). This CDR3 is 13 amino acids long. The ends were cut back, 6 bases at V and 7 bases at J, with 15 bases in the middle. CDR1 and CDR2 (germline): SQVTM, ANQGSEA. The CDR3 reads CSVATLGGGELFF. The DNA for the CDR3 is TGCAGCGTCGCAACACTTGGAGGCGGGGAGCTGTTTTTT.

V gene TRBV7-2 combines with J gene TRBJ1-1; 8 nucleotides line up with TRBD1. Germline V gives CDR1 SGHTA, CDR2 FQGNSA. J was trimmed by 3 bases and V by 1 base; bases with no gene match: 4. The CDR3 contains 15 residues. CDR3 residues: CASSLVSGGYTEAFF. The CDR3 DNA reads as TGTGCCAGCAGCTTAGTGTCAGGGGGCTACACTGAAGCTTTCTTT.

V is TRBV7-8 and J is TRBJ1-2; D is uncertain. Trimming took off 5 bases at V and 2 bases at J, with 12 bases between the two ends. The CDR3 runs 14 residues. CDR1 is SGHVS and CDR2 is FQNEAQ in the germline V gene. The chain's CDR3 is CASSPRTANYGYTF. As DNA, the CDR3 is TGTGCCAGCAGCCCGAGGACTGCGAACTATGGCTACACCTTC.

The V and J genes are TRBV29-1 and TRBJ1-1; a possible D gene is TRBD1 (5 bases). The CDR3 totals 14 residues. Germline-derived CDR1 and CDR2 are SQVTM and ANQGSEA. The germline V and J ends were trimmed by 4 bases and 0 bases, with 12 bases remaining between them. CDR3 amino acids: CSVAKTAMNTEAFF. CDR3 DNA: TGCAGCGTTGCCAAGACAGCAATGAACACTGAAGCTTTCTTT.

This sequence joins TRBV4-3 and TRBJ2-3; 10 positions match TRBD1. The V segment lost 1 base and the J segment 2 bases; nucleotides outside the gene matches: 3. Germline lookup yields CDR1 LGHNA and CDR2 YSLEER. This CDR3 has 16 amino acids. CDR3 DNA sequence: TGCGCCAGCAGCCAAGCGGGACAGGGGCCCACAGATACGCAGTATTTT. Its translation: CASSQAGQGPTDTQYF.

The chain has TRBV12-3 or TRBV12-4 and TRBJ1-2, with a weak D call TRBD1 (5 bases). Trimming pared 8 bases from V and 7 bases from J, leaving 14 bases between. The CDR3 contains 12 residues. In DNA form, the CDR3 reads TGTGCCAGCTTCGGGGGTGGAGGTGGCTACACCTTC. Its translation: CASFGGGGGYTF.

The chain recombines TRBV7-3 with TRBJ1-2, with D possibly TRBD1 on 6 matching bases. Trimming cost V 1 base and J 2 bases, with 11 bases left between them. This CDR3 has 15 residues. Germline V gene sequence: CDR1 SGHTA, CDR2 FQGTGA. CDR3 loop: CASSLMGGQNYGYTF. Here the CDR3 DNA reads TGTGCCAGCAGCTTAATGGGCGGACAGAACTATGGCTACACCTTC.

This clone came up once. This chain uses TRBV4-1 with TRBJ2-1; D is ambiguous. Between the trimmed V and J ends, which lost 1 base and 5 bases, there was a span of 3 bases. The CDR3 spans 12 residues. From germline, CDR1 is MGHRA and CDR2 YSYEKL. For the CDR3, the DNA is TGCGCCAGCAGCCAAGGAGACAATGAGCAGTTCTTC. It yields the protein CASSQGDNEQFF.

The chain recombines TRBV3-1 (or the pseudogene TRBV3-2) with TRBJ1-2, with a possible D match to TRBD1 (6 bases). The CDR3 totals 15 residues. Germline V gives CDR1 LGHDT, CDR2 YNNKEL (reference sequence). V lost 1 base, J lost 2 bases, and 11 bases lay in between. The CDR3 DNA reads TGTGCCAGCAGCCAAGGAGGGGGAGGGAACTATGGCTACACCTTC. Translating it yields CASSQGGGGNYGYTF.

Here the CDR3 DNA reads TGTGCCAGCAGTTTATCCCGGAGCGGGGCCACCTACGAGCAGTACTTC. Protein product: CASSLSRSGATYEQYF. The V gene is TRBV27, the J gene TRBJ2-7, with TRBD2 identical over 7 bases. Germline trimming cut 0 bases from V and 2 bases from J; bases unmatched to any gene: 7. The CDR3 contains 16 residues. Germline CDR1 reads MNHEY; CDR2 reads SMNVEV (reference sequence).

This chain uses TRBV9 with TRBJ2-7; TRBD1 matches at 9 bases. With V trimmed by 0 bases and J by 2 bases, 6 bases remained unmatched. This CDR3 has 16 amino acids. Germline CDR1 reads SGDLS; CDR2 reads YYNGEE. The CDR3 here is CASSVGVGTGTYEQYF. The CDR3 bases are TGTGCCAGCAGCGTAGGTGTCGGGACAGGGACCTACGAGCAGTACTTC.

The genes are TRBV5-5 and TRBJ2-7; D might be TRBD2 (5 bases). This CDR3 is 13 amino acids long. Germline V gene data show CDR1 as SGHKS and CDR2 as YYEKEE (reference sequence). V was pared by 2 bases and J by 0 bases, with 6 bases between. This chain's CDR3 is CASSFGDSYEQYF. CDR3 bases: TGTGCCAGCAGCTTCGGGGACTCCTACGAGCAGTACTTC.

The chain recombines TRBV15 with TRBJ2-2; TRBD1 matches 8 bases. From germline, CDR1 is LNHNV and CDR2 YYDKDF (reference sequence). V was clipped by 1 base and J by 6 bases; unmatched bases: 13. The CDR3 is 18 amino acids. CDR3 bases: TGTGCCACCAGCAGAGGCAGGGTCAGGGGGCGATTCGCCGGGGAGCTGTTTTTT. Protein product: CATSRGRVRGRFAGELFF.

The chain has TRBV10-3 and TRBJ2-1; 8 positions match TRBD2. The germline CDR1 and CDR2 sequences are ENHRY and SYGVKD. The CDR3 loop spans 15 amino acids. Trimming removed 7 bases from V and 0 bases from J; junction bases left unmatched: 5. For the CDR3, the DNA is TGTGCCATCAAGGCTAGCGGGCTCTCCTACAATGAGCAGTTCTTC. The encoded protein is CAIKASGLSYNEQFF.

The CDR3 spells CASSLAGAPQETQYF. Here the CDR3 DNA reads TGTGCCAGCAGCTTAGCAGGAGCCCCGCAAGAGACCCAGTACTTC. The rearrangement uses TRBV7-2 and TRBJ2-5; no reliable D call. CDR3 length equals 15 residues. Trimming pared 0 bases from V and 2 bases from J, leaving 10 bases between. Per the germline V gene, CDR1 is SGHTA and CDR2 is FQGNSA.

V is TRBV5-5 and J is TRBJ1-1; D is possibly TRBD1 (6 bases). The CDR3 has 13 amino acids. CDR1 and CDR2 (germline): SGHKS, YYEKEE (reference sequence). Trimming left V 1 base short and J 10 bases short, with 14 bases between. CDR3 sequence: CASSLSRGGVAFF. For the CDR3, the DNA is TGTGCCAGCAGCTTGTCCAGGGGTGGAGTAGCTTTCTTT.

The chain is built from TRBV18 and TRBJ2-7, with 8 positions matching TRBD2. The J segment lost 4 bases and the V segment lost 2 bases, leaving 7 bases of the junction unmatched. This CDR3 is built from 15 residues. Germline V gives CDR1 KGHSH, CDR2 LQKENI. CDR3 nucleotides: TGTGCCAGCTCACCAGGGCTAGCGGGTGTGTACGAGCAGTACTTC. It encodes CASSPGLAGVYEQYF.